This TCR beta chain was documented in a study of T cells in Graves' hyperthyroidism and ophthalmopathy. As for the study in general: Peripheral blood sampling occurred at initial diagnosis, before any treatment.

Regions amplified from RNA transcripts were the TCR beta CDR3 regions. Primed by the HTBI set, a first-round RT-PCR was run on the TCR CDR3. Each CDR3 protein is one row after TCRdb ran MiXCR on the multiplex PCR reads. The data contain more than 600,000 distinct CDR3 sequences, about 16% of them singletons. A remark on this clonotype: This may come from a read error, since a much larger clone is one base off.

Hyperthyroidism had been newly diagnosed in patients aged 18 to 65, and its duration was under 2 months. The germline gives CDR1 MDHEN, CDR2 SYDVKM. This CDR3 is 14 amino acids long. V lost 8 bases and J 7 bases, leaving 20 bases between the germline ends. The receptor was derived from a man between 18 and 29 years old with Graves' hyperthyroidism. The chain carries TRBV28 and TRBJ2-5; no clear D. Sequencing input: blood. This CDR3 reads CASFGAQLSLTQYF. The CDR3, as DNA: TGTGCCAGCTTTGGTGCCCAACTCTCACTGACCCAGTACTTC.